This T cell receptor (beta chain) was sequenced in a study of OX40 agonist ivuxolimab in advanced cancers. Turning to the overall study: Ivuxolimab, which targeted the costimulatory receptor OX40 (CD134), was an agonistic, fully human IgG2 monoclonal antibody. The purpose of peripheral TCRbeta sequencing was to test whether ivuxolimab changed TCR sequence diversity and led to clonal T-cell expansion. Intravenous ivuxolimab was administered to patients every 2 weeks at six dose levels: 0.01, 0.1, 0.3, 1.5, 3 and 10 mg/kg. Partial responses occurred in three dose-escalation patients, of whom one had hepatocellular carcinoma and two had cutaneous melanoma. Among the 52 dose-escalation patients, approximately 20 had hepatocellular carcinoma, around 15 melanoma, 9 renal cell carcinoma and 9 head and neck cancer. Prior anti-PD-1, anti-PD-L1 or anti-CTLA-4 therapy was permitted, and approximately 42% of dose-escalation patients had received checkpoint inhibitors. The paper describes the monotherapy dose-escalation part (N ≈ 52 patients) of the phase I trial of ivuxolimab. In the dose-escalation cohort, 82.7% of patients were male, and the mean age was approximately 64 years, with a range of roughly 20 to 80. Study-level results and caveats: Which antigens the clonally expanded peripheral T cells were specific for was not determined. Low levels of normalized T-cell clonal expansion were also seen in some patients who did not respond. After ivuxolimab, CD8+ T cells had more expanded clones than CD4+ T cells on average. Partial responders in the 0.1-3.0 mg/kg groups had among the lowest normalized peripheral clonal expansion, especially among CD8+ T cells. At doses of 0.1 to 3.0 mg/kg, clonal expansion of both CD4+ and CD8+ blood T cells was observed from baseline to week 6.

Genomic DNA was isolated from the sorted cells so that the TCRbeta CDR3 region could be sequenced. TCRbeta CDR3 regions were sequenced using the immunoSEQ Assay. The table comes from immuneACCESS by way of TCRdb, which keeps in-frame sequences with V and J called. Part of the clones is missing from these tables; in studies checked, under half for an unresolved V gene and the rest for unknown reasons. The sample table lists 60,000 to 75,000 clones, around 85% of them with a count of one. The ten biggest clones cover just over 0.75% of the sample. The trial excluded patients who had a history of autoimmune disease or were on systemic immunosuppression. Peripheral blood for TCR sequencing was collected from all dose cohorts at baseline, on cycle 4 day 1, and on cycle 7 day 1. Samples came from an open-label, multicenter, first-in-human phase I dose-escalation trial of ivuxolimab. The trial enrolled adults with locally advanced or metastatic head and neck squamous cell, hepatocellular, melanoma or renal cell carcinoma. Before TCR sequencing, CD4+ T cells and CD8+ T cells from peripheral blood were sorted into separate populations.

Between the V and J ends, shortened by 5 bases and 7 bases respectively, the junction contains 15 bases. Including the terminal cysteine and phenylalanine, the CDR3 comprises 14 residues. Of all the DNA, just the CDR3 is kept, 42 bases in frame from base 1. The germline V gene (reference sequence) specifies LNHDA as CDR1 and SQIVND as CDR2. Worth noting for this clone: Its antigen is not yet known. No base quality values were provided; no much bigger clone lies one nucleotide off.

The TCR was taken from an adult with an advanced solid tumor such as melanoma, head and neck, liver or kidney cancer. This specimen was CD4+ or CD8+ T cells sorted from blood, taken in a trial of the OX40 agonist ivuxolimab. This chain is built from TRBV19 and TRBJ2-1; TRBD2 might be the D gene, on 7 matching bases. The sequenced DNA: TGTGCCAGTAGTGTCGGGGGGCCTGGGAATGAGCAGTTCTTC. Protein translation: CASSVGGPGNEQFF.